This TCR beta chain was identified during a study of metastatic and nonmetastatic thyroid tumors. Study as a whole: Both malignant and benign thyroid patients supplied peripheral blood and tumor or nodule tissue samples, across which the repertoires of these patients were then compared.

TCRdb re-called the PCR reads with MiXCR. The sample holds tens of thousands of clones; about a third are singletons and the top ten take approximately 22%. Findings of the study overall: It was reportedly found that TCR beta diversity was significantly higher in malignant thyroid tumors than in benign nodules, a difference seen in both blood and tumor samples.

This clone occurred many times. Its antigen is not known. From germline, CDR1 is LGHDT and CDR2 YNNKEL (reference sequence). V lost 1 base and J lost 4; bases outside the gene matches: 0. The CDR3 is 14 residues long. Patients were all untreated before their thyroid surgery. This chain connects TRBV3-1 to TRBJ2-5, with 10 nucleotides matching TRBD2. The receptor comes from a male donor with papillary thyroid cancer or a benign thyroid nodule (not recorded which). Some clones in this sample may be carry-over from other donors' samples. Sequencing was performed on blood. The CDR3 DNA is TGTGCCAGCAGCCAAGGACTAGCGGGAGAGACCCAGTACTTC. This sequence encodes CASSQGLAGETQYF.